The 27 T cell receptor beta chains below all came from one sample that was sequenced in a study of blood T cell repertoires in COVID-19. Assay: immunoSEQ multiplex PCR; the TCRdb copy retains only in-frame clones and omits some. The table records roughly 80,000 clones, 75% to 90% of them present only once. Material for sequencing was peripheral blood. All receptors come from a man between 50 and 59 years old with active COVID-19.

The table lists this clone with a few counts. The genes are TRBV4-3 and TRBJ1-3; 7 bases are shared with TRBD1. The J segment lost 0 bases and the V segment lost 1 base, leaving 12 bases of the junction unmatched. CDR1 LGHNA and CDR2 YSLEER come from the germline V gene. This CDR3 has 19 amino acids. The CDR3 DNA follows: TGCGCCAGCAGCCAAGGAGTAGTAAGGGGGCTTGGCTCTGGAAACACCATATATTTT. It translates to CASSQGVVRGLGSGNTIYF.

A single count supports this clone. The rearrangement links TRBV5-6 to TRBJ2-7, with 10 nucleotides matching TRBD1. This CDR3 comprises 16 residues. V dropped 2 bases and J dropped 6; count of bases not matched to a gene: 11. CDR1 is SGHDT, CDR2 YYEEEE, per germline. CDR3 residues: CASSFPRDRGLREQYF. The CDR3 DNA is TGTGCCAGCAGCTTCCCCCGGGACAGGGGTTTGCGCGAGCAGTACTTC. Full variable domain (missing parts from reference TRBV5-6 and TRBJ2-7): DAGVTQSPTHLIKTRGQQVTLRCSPKSGHDTVSWYQQALGQGPQFIFQYYEEEERQRGNFPDRFSGHQFPNYSSELNVNALLLGDSALYLCASSFPRDRGLREQYFGPGTRLTVT.

This clone was seen a handful of times. This chain joins TRBV4-3 and TRBJ2-5; 9 bases map to TRBD2. The length of the CDR3 is 15 residues. Germline lookup yields CDR1 LGHNA and CDR2 YSLEER. Trimming removed 4 bases from V and 5 bases from J; junction bases left unmatched: 8. This chain's CDR3 is CASSPVGTSRETQYF. The DNA of the CDR3 is TGCGCCAGCAGCCCTGTGGGGACTAGCCGGGAGACCCAGTACTTC.

This chain links TRBV28 with TRBJ1-2; 7 bases match TRBD1. In germline, CDR1 is MDHEN, CDR2 SYDVKM. V lost 3 bases and J lost 2; bases outside the gene matches: 12. The CDR3 length is 17 residues. CDR3 loop: CASSFTSLGGANYGYTF. The DNA of the CDR3 is TGTGCCAGCAGTTTCACTTCCCTAGGGGGCGCGAACTATGGCTACACCTTC.

This chain uses TRBV9 with TRBJ2-5; 9 positions agree with TRBD1. Germline lookup yields CDR1 SGDLS and CDR2 YYNGEE. V lost 0 bases, J lost 3 bases, and 3 bases stayed unmatched. The CDR3 runs 15 residues. CDR3: CASSVDRGREETQYF. The CDR3 nucleotides are TGTGCCAGCAGCGTAGACAGGGGGCGCGAAGAGACCCAGTACTTC.

The rearrangement links TRBV18 to TRBJ2-7; TRBD1 matches 7 bases. Per the germline V gene, CDR1 is KGHSH and CDR2 is LQKENI. CDR3 length: 13 residues. After removal of 6 bases from V and 3 bases from J, the junction contained 5 bases not matched to a gene. The CDR3 nucleotides are TGTGCCAGCTCGCCCGGGACAGACTACGAGCAGTACTTC. Translation gives CASSPGTDYEQYF.

The V call is TRBV7-2, the J call TRBJ2-2; TRBD1 aligns across 9 bases. From germline, CDR1 is SGHTA and CDR2 FQGNSA. V was pared by 1 base and J by 5 bases, with 2 bases of the junction left unmatched. The CDR3 loop spans 15 amino acids. CDR3 region: CASSLVGQGTGELFF. CDR3 nucleotides: TGTGCCAGCAGCTTAGTCGGACAGGGGACCGGGGAGCTGTTTTTT.

The chain joins TRBV30 to TRBJ1-6; D remains unclear. V was pared by 8 bases and J by 7 bases, with 15 bases between. Germline CDR1 reads GTSNPN; CDR2 reads SVGIG (reference sequence). The CDR3 totals 13 residues. CDR3 DNA: TGTGCCCAGTCACGGGGTCCGAATTCACCCCTCCACTTT. Amino acids: CAQSRGPNSPLHF. The variable domain in full, completed from reference TRBV30 and TRBJ1-6, reads SQTIHQWPATLVQPVGSPLSLECTVEGTSNPNLYWYRQAAGRGLQLLFYSVGIGQISSEVPQNLSASRPQDRQFILSSKKLLLSDSGFYLCAQSRGPNSPLHFGNGTRLTVT.

The chain carries TRBV7-2 and TRBJ2-1, with TRBD1 as a possible D gene (6 bases). The CDR3 is made up of 14 amino acids. Looked up from germline, CDR1 is SGHTA and CDR2 is FQGNSA. V lost 4 bases and J lost 12, with 19 bases in between. The CDR3 region is CASSSTGQPAPQFF. CDR3 DNA sequence: TGTGCCAGCAGCTCCACTGGACAGCCTGCCCCGCAGTTCTTC.

V usage is TRBV4-2 and J usage is TRBJ2-3; TRBD1 matches at 7 bases. J lost 4 bases, V lost 1 base, and 11 bases had no gene match. Germline CDR1 reads LGHNA; CDR2 reads YNFKEQ. The CDR3 is 17 residues long. CDR3 amino acids: CASSQVRQGFSPDTQYF. CDR3 nucleotides: TGTGCCAGCAGCCAAGTTAGACAGGGATTCTCCCCAGATACGCAGTATTTT.

The gene calls are TRBV9 and TRBJ2-1, with 9 bases matching TRBD2. J was trimmed by 3 bases and V by 0 bases; bases with no gene match: 4. The CDR3 consists of 16 residues. Germline V gene sequence: CDR1 SGDLS, CDR2 YYNGEE. CDR3 sequence (DNA): TGTGCCAGCAGCGTAGCTCCAGCGGGGGGCTACAATGAGCAGTTCTTC. As protein: CASSVAPAGGYNEQFF.

This CDR3 is CAWSAMDSSGGYTF. The CDR3, as DNA: TGTGCCTGGAGTGCGATGGATTCATCGGGGGGCTACACCTTC. The chain is built from TRBV30 and TRBJ1-2; D is unresolved. The CDR3 runs 14 residues. V gave up 1 base and J gave up 8 bases, with 17 bases separating them. Germline assignment: CDR1 GTSNPN and CDR2 SVGIG (reference sequence).

The sample holds one count of this clone. The CDR3 loop reads CASSDGQIRQPQHF. The CDR3 DNA follows: TGTGCCAGCAGTGATGGACAGATCCGTCAGCCCCAGCATTTT. The chain couples TRBV2 to TRBJ1-5, with a weak D call TRBD1 (6 bases). The CDR3 has 14 amino acids. Trimming removed 3 bases from V and 6 bases from J, with 12 bases in between. Per germline, CDR1 SNHLY and CDR2 FYNNEI.

The genes are TRBV28 and TRBJ1-3; tentatively, D is TRBD1 (5 bases). Trimming stripped 2 bases from V and 0 bases from J, with 17 bases between. Germline V gene lookup returns CDR1 MDHEN and CDR2 SYDVKM. This CDR3 has 18 residues. The CDR3 loop reads CASSLPPPAGLSGNTIYF. CDR3 DNA sequence: TGTGCCAGCAGTTTACCCCCCCCCGCGGGACTCTCTGGAAACACCATATATTTT.

V and J are TRBV18 and TRBJ2-5; D perhaps matches TRBD1 (5 bases). Trimming removed 1 base from V and 5 bases from J, with 11 bases in between. Germline values: CDR1 KGHSH, CDR2 LQKENI. This CDR3 comprises 14 residues. CDR3 in amino acids: CASSPQGFEETQYF. For the CDR3, the DNA is TGTGCCAGCTCACCACAGGGGTTTGAGGAGACCCAGTACTTC.

The CDR3 spells CASTRDRGGNQPQHF. The DNA of the CDR3 is TGTGCCAGCACCCGGGACAGGGGGGGCAATCAGCCCCAGCATTTT. The chain links TRBV6-5 to TRBJ1-5; 11 bases are shared with TRBD1. Germline lookup yields CDR1 MNHEY and CDR2 SVGAGI. CDR3 length equals 15 residues. Trimming removed 7 bases from V and 2 bases from J; junction bases left unmatched: 4.

The V and J genes are TRBV28 and TRBJ1-6; perhaps TRBD1 as D (6 bases). This CDR3 spans 17 amino acids. Trimming cost V 4 bases and J 0 bases, with 13 bases left between them. CDR1 MDHEN and CDR2 SYDVKM come from the germline V gene. This CDR3 reads CASSSPTGSSYNSPLHF. The CDR3 DNA is TGTGCCAGCAGTTCGCCAACAGGGAGCTCCTATAATTCACCCCTCCACTTT.

This chain links TRBV2 with TRBJ2-7; 7 bases line up with TRBD1. Germline V gives CDR1 SNHLY, CDR2 FYNNEI. CDR3 length: 14 residues. Trimming at V came to 6 bases and at J to 1 base, leaving 6 bases not matched to a gene. This chain's CDR3 is CASSPGQESYEQYF. CDR3 nucleotide sequence: TGTGCCAGCAGCCCCGGACAGGAATCCTACGAGCAGTACTTC.

V is TRBV6-5 and J is TRBJ2-7; D might be TRBD1 (6 bases). Trimming took off 6 bases at V and 0 bases at J, with 12 bases between the two ends. Germline V lookup: CDR1 MNHEY, CDR2 SVGAGI. The CDR3 is 14 residues long. CDR3 in amino acids: CASRFGQSSYEQYF. The CDR3 bases are TGTGCCAGCAGATTCGGACAGAGCTCCTACGAGCAGTACTTC.

This clone showed up just once. The chain is built from TRBV27 and TRBJ1-2, with TRBD1 matching over 9 bases. V lost 5 bases, J lost 4 bases, and 17 bases stayed unmatched. Germline loops: CDR1 MNHEY, CDR2 SMNVEV (reference sequence). The CDR3 has 18 amino acids. CDR3 sequence: CASSPPGGQGGNSYGYTF. DNA of the CDR3: TGTGCCAGCAGTCCCCCAGGGGGACAGGGAGGAAATAGCTATGGCTACACCTTC.

Regarding this clone: Sequence at one end of the junction differs from germline and may be a read error. The CDR3 coding sequence is TGTGCTAGCAGCTCGGAGGACAGGGGGGCCGGGGAGCTGTTTTTT. This translates into CASSSEDRGAGELFF. The rearrangement joins TRBV7-7 to TRBJ2-2, with 10 bases matching TRBD1. The CDR3 has 15 amino acids. From germline, CDR1 is SSHAT and CDR2 FNYEAQ (reference sequence).

CDR3 nucleotide sequence: TGTGCCAGCAGCCACGACAGGAGCTCTGGAAACACCATATATTTT. Translation gives CASSHDRSSGNTIYF. The chain uses TRBV28 and TRBJ1-3; possibly TRBD1 for D (6 bases). Germline assignment: CDR1 MDHEN and CDR2 SYDVKM. The CDR3 contains 15 residues. The germline V and J ends were trimmed by 6 bases and 0 bases, with 12 bases remaining between them.

The genes are TRBV30 and TRBJ2-7, with 10 bases identical to TRBD1. The CDR3 is 15 amino acids. J was trimmed by 7 bases and V by 2 bases; bases with no gene match: 11. In germline, CDR1 is GTSNPN, CDR2 SVGIG (reference sequence). DNA of the CDR3: TGTGCCTGGAGTCGGACAGGGGGTTTGGGGTATGAGCAGTACTTC. Amino acid sequence: CAWSRTGGLGYEQYF.

V usage is TRBV5-5 and J usage is TRBJ1-1, with TRBD1 as a possible D gene (6 bases). Per the germline V gene, CDR1 is SGHKS and CDR2 is YYEKEE (reference sequence). V gave up 5 bases and J gave up 0 bases, with 8 bases separating them. The CDR3 consists of 13 residues. CDR3 sequence reads: CASRTGLNTEAFF. CDR3 DNA sequence: TGTGCCAGCAGAACAGGGTTGAACACTGAAGCTTTCTTT.

This rearrangement joins TRBV19 to TRBJ1-5; TRBD1 is a possible D gene (5 bases). The length of the CDR3 is 15 residues. Trimming shortened V by 3 bases and J by 2 bases, and 11 bases separated the two germline ends. Germline loops: CDR1 LNHDA, CDR2 SQIVND (reference sequence). CDR3 region: CASSMQGGGNQPQHF. The DNA for the CDR3 is TGTGCCAGTAGTATGCAGGGAGGGGGCAATCAGCCCCAGCATTTT.

The CDR3: CASSGPGTEAFF. CDR3 DNA sequence: TGTGCCAGCAGCGGGCCGGGGACTGAAGCTTTCTTT. The genes are TRBV11-2 and TRBJ1-1; no clear D gene. Germline CDR1 is SGHAT and CDR2 is FQNNGV. Trimming left V 5 bases short and J 5 bases short, with 9 bases between. The CDR3 consists of 12 residues.

The chain uses TRBV27 and TRBJ1-1, with 9 nucleotides matching TRBD1. Per the germline V gene, CDR1 is MNHEY and CDR2 is SMNVEV (reference sequence). This CDR3 is 17 amino acids long. With V trimmed by 5 bases and J by 5 bases, 15 bases remained unmatched. The chain's CDR3 is CASSTPRDRVTGTEAFF. Here the CDR3 DNA reads TGTGCCAGCAGTACCCCCCGGGACAGGGTAACCGGGACTGAAGCTTTCTTT.